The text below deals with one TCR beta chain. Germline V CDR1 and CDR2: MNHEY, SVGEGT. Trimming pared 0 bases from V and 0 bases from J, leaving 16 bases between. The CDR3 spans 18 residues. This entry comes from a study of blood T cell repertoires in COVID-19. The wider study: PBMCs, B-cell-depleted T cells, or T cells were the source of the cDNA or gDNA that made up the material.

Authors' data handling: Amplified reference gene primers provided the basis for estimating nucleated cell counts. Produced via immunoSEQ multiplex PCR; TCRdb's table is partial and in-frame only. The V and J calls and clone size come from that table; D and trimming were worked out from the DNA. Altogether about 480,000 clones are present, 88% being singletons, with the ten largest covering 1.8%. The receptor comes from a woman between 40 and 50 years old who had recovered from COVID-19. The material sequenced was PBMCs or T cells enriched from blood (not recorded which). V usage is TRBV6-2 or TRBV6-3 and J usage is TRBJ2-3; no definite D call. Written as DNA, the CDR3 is TGTGCCAGCAGTTACTCGATAGCAGCGCTACGCAGCACAGATACGCAGTATTTT. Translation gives CASSYSIAALRSTDTQYF.